This T cell receptor (beta chain) was observed in a study of blood T cell repertoires in COVID-19. Study summary: Spain, Italy and the United States supplied samples that represented acute and convalescent COVID-19. Nucleic acid was either cDNA or gDNA, and it came from T cells, B-cell-depleted T cells, or PBMCs.

Original processing notes: Using reference gene primer amplification, nucleated cell counts were estimated. This table comes from immunoSEQ multiplex PCR, and its TCRdb copy is limited to in-frame clones, with some not included. Clonal size and the V and J genes are those of that table, whereas D and trimming came from the DNA. Of approximately 330,000 clones listed, roughly 89% are singletons. It was during active infection that Seattle patients were enrolled and then longitudinally followed. J was trimmed by 8 bases and V by 1 base; bases with no gene match: 12. The CDR3 sequence is 18 residues long. CDR1 and CDR2 from the germline V gene are MGHRA and YSYEKL.

Material for sequencing was peripheral blood. This rearrangement joins TRBV4-1 to TRBJ2-1, with 12 bases that match TRBD2. This receptor was identified in a woman aged 35 to 49 with COVID-19, enrolled during active disease. CDR3 sequence (DNA): TGCGCCAGCAGCCAAGTTCGCTTACCTAGCGGGAGGGCTGATGAGCAGTTCTTC. This sequence encodes CASSQVRLPSGRADEQFF.